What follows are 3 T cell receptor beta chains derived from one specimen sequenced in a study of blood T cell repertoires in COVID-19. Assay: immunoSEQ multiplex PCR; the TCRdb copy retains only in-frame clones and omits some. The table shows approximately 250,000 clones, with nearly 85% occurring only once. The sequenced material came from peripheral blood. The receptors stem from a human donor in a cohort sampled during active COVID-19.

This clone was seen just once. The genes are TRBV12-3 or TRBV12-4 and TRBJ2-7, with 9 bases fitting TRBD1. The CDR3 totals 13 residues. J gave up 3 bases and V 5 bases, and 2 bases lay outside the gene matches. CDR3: CASSQGQGYEQYF. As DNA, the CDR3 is TGTGCCAGCAGTCAGGGACAGGGCTACGAGCAGTACTTC.

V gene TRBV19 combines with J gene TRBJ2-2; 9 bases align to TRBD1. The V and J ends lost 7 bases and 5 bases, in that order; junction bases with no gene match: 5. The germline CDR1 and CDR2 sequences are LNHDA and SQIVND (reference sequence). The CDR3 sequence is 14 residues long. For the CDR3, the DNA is TGTGCCAGTATCCCGACAGGGGGTACCGGGGAGCTGTTTTTT. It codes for CASIPTGGTGELFF.

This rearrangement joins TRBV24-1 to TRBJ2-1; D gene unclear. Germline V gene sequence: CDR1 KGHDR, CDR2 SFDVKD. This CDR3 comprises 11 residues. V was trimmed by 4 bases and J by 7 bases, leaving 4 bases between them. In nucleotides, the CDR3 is TGTGCCACCAGTGAGTTAAATGAGCAGTTCTTC. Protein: CATSELNEQFF.